Below are 32 T cell receptor beta chains sequenced from a single sample in a study of cytomegalovirus exposure and HLA in healthy donors. The method was immunoSEQ multiplex PCR; TCRdb's version includes in-frame clones alone and lacks a portion of them. The sample has 250,000 to 400,000 clones, roughly 86% seen once. Sequenced sample: PBMCs. The receptors originated from a young man in good health and CMV-seronegative.

V is TRBV7-8 and J is TRBJ2-1, with D possibly being TRBD2 (6 bases). The CDR3 is 13 residues long. The germline V and J ends were trimmed by 5 bases and 12 bases, with 17 bases remaining between them. Germline values: CDR1 SGHVS, CDR2 FQNEAQ. CDR3 sequence: CASSARLVRMQFF. The CDR3 bases are TGTGCCAGCAGCGCCAGACTAGTTCGAATGCAGTTCTTC.

The chain carries TRBV4-3 and TRBJ1-1; TRBD1 aligns across 8 bases. Germline CDR1 LGHNA, CDR2 YSLEER. The CDR3 contains 15 residues. Trimming took 0 bases from V and 3 from J; bases not matched to a gene: 3. The DNA for the CDR3 is TGCGCCAGCAGCCAAGATCACAGGGGGTACACTGAAGCTTTCTTT. Its translation: CASSQDHRGYTEAFF.

V gene TRBV19 combines with J gene TRBJ1-2, with 9 bases fitting TRBD1. From germline, CDR1 is LNHDA and CDR2 SQIVND (reference sequence). The V and J ends lost 8 bases and 7 bases, in that order; junction bases with no gene match: 5. This CDR3 spans 12 amino acids. Here the CDR3 reads CASGTGTSGYTF. The CDR3 region has the DNA TGTGCCAGTGGGACAGGGACATCTGGCTACACCTTC. Combining the CDR3 with reference TRBV19 and TRBJ1-2 gives the whole variable domain DGGITQSPKYLFRKEGQNVTLSCEQNLNHDAMYWYRQDPGQGLRLIYYSQIVNDFQKGDIAEGYSVSREKKESFPLTVTSAQKNPTAFYLCASGTGTSGYTFGSGTRLTVV.

This clone was counted between two and nine times. The genes are TRBV10-2 and TRBJ1-6; D is possibly TRBD1 (6 bases). The CDR3 has 16 amino acids. Per the germline V gene, CDR1 is WSHSY and CDR2 is SAAADI. The germline V and J ends were trimmed by 2 bases and 5 bases, with 13 bases remaining between them. The CDR3 region is CASSEQGLSHNSPLHF. CDR3 bases: TGCGCCAGCAGTGAGCAGGGGTTGTCCCATAATTCACCCCTCCACTTT.

The chain has TRBV6-5 and TRBJ1-2, with 7 bases matching TRBD1. The length of the CDR3 is 16 residues. Germline V gene lookup returns CDR1 MNHEY and CDR2 SVGAGI. V shed 2 bases, J shed 8 bases, and the junction held 14 bases outside the gene matches. Written as DNA, the CDR3 is TGTGCCAGCAGTTACCACGTTAAGACAGGGATGAAAGGCTACACCTTC. Translation: CASSYHVKTGMKGYTF.

This clone has a handful of counts. This rearrangement joins TRBV7-9 to TRBJ1-5; TRBD1 might be the D (6 bases). The CDR3 has 15 residues. V lost 3 bases, J lost 2 bases, and 11 bases lay in between. Germline V lookup: CDR1 SEHNR, CDR2 FQNEAQ (reference sequence). The CDR3 DNA sequence: TGTGCCAGCAGCTTCTCAGGGGAGCGCAATCAGCCCCAGCATTTT. The encoded protein is CASSFSGERNQPQHF.

J is TRBJ1-4 and V is TRBV5-1, with D perhaps matching TRBD1 (6 bases). The CDR3 covers 15 residues. The germline V and J ends were trimmed by 3 bases and 7 bases, with 16 bases remaining between them. Looked up from germline, CDR1 is SGHRS and CDR2 is YFSETQ. CDR3 protein: CASSYDQGPGEKLFF. The CDR3, as DNA: TGCGCCAGCAGCTATGATCAGGGGCCCGGTGAAAAACTGTTTTTT.

V and J are TRBV5-6 and TRBJ1-4; the match to TRBD1 covers 9 bases. CDR1 is SGHDT, CDR2 YYEEEE, per germline. CDR3 length: 14 amino acids. V lost 4 bases and J lost 8; bases outside the gene matches: 6. CDR3 loop: CASSNRDRVEKLFF. The CDR3 region has the DNA TGTGCCAGCAGCAACCGGGACAGGGTGGAAAAACTGTTTTTT.

In its sample, this clone was seen once. The chain employs TRBV5-1 and TRBJ1-1; TRBD1 matches at 8 bases. This CDR3 comprises 17 residues. Germline CDR1 is SGHRS and CDR2 is YFSETQ. J lost 5 bases, V lost 1 base, and 13 bases had no gene match. The CDR3 region has the DNA TGCGCCAGCAGCTTGTTCGGAACAGGGGGTCCTCGTACTGAAGCTTTCTTT. Translated: CASSLFGTGGPRTEAFF. The full variable domain, in which reference TRBV5-1 and TRBJ1-1 provide the parts outside the CDR3, is KAGVTQTPRYLIKTRGQQVTLSCSPISGHRSVSWYQQTPGQGLQFLFEYFSETQRNKGNFPGRFSGRQFSNSRSEMNVSTLELGDSALYLCASSLFGTGGPRTEAFFGQGTRLTVV.

The chain is built from TRBV18 and TRBJ1-5; TRBD1 might be the D (6 bases). There are 16 residues in the CDR3. Per the germline V gene, CDR1 is KGHSH and CDR2 is LQKENI. V was pared by 0 bases and J by 7 bases, with 16 bases between. The CDR3 loop reads CASSPPVAGGGQPQHF. CDR3 sequence (DNA): TGTGCCAGCTCACCACCAGTAGCTGGGGGCGGCCAGCCCCAGCATTTT.

The rearrangement links TRBV10-3 to TRBJ2-3, with no clear D. Deletions cut 6 bases from V and 2 bases from J, with 6 bases between. The CDR3 consists of 12 residues. Germline V CDR1 and CDR2: ENHRY, SYGVKD. The CDR3 reads CAISPSTDTQYF. The DNA of the CDR3 is TGTGCCATCAGCCCTTCCACAGATACGCAGTATTTT.

V is TRBV4-1 and J is TRBJ1-4, with 9 nucleotides matching TRBD1. Germline trimming cut 2 bases from V and 8 bases from J; bases unmatched to any gene: 9. Germline assignment: CDR1 MGHRA and CDR2 YSYEKL. This CDR3 contains 16 residues. Here the CDR3 DNA reads TGCGCCAGCAGCCAAACCCCGGGACAGGGTCGGGAAAAACTGTTTTTT. Residues: CASSQTPGQGREKLFF.

The table lists this clone with a count of one. This chain joins TRBV29-1 and TRBJ1-1; D gene unclear. CDR3 length equals 12 residues. V gave up 4 bases and J gave up 1 base, with 7 bases separating them. Looked up from germline, CDR1 is SQVTM and CDR2 is ANQGSEA. This CDR3 is CSVVGENTEAFF. CDR3 sequence (DNA): TGCAGCGTTGTAGGAGAGAACACTGAAGCTTTCTTT.

This sequence joins TRBV7-9 and TRBJ1-2; a possible D gene is TRBD1 (5 bases). Germline CDR1 reads SEHNR; CDR2 reads FQNEAQ (reference sequence). The CDR3 length is 14 residues. Trimming pared 3 bases from V and 5 bases from J, leaving 13 bases between. The CDR3 DNA follows: TGTGCCAGCAGCTTTGAAACCTCAGGGTATGGCTACACCTTC. Protein: CASSFETSGYGYTF.

The chain has TRBV6-5 and TRBJ1-5; D not certain. This CDR3 spans 13 amino acids. Trimming shortened V by 6 bases and J by 7 bases, and 13 bases separated the two germline ends. Germline V gene data show CDR1 as MNHEY and CDR2 as SVGAGI. CDR3 nucleotide sequence: TGTGCCAGCAGACCCGCCGTCTACCAGCCCCAGCATTTT. Encoded protein: CASRPAVYQPQHF.

This chain uses TRBV5-1 with TRBJ1-2; 7 positions match TRBD1. This CDR3 is 14 amino acids long. Germline assignment: CDR1 SGHRS and CDR2 YFSETQ. The V and J ends lost 5 bases and 5 bases, in that order; junction bases with no gene match: 9. Written as DNA, the CDR3 is TGCGCCAGCAGTGGGGACAGCGTCCCTTATGGCTACACCTTC. Encoded protein: CASSGDSVPYGYTF.

The gene calls are TRBV9 and TRBJ2-2, with a possible D match to TRBD2 (6 bases). CDR1 is SGDLS, CDR2 YYNGEE, per germline. This CDR3 has 16 amino acids. V was shortened by 0 bases and J by 4 bases, with 13 bases between the two germline ends. The CDR3, as DNA: TGTGCCAGCAGCGTAGTCGGGCTGGGGGGCACCGGGGAGCTGTTTTTT. It translates to CASSVVGLGGTGELFF.

The V call is TRBV18, the J call TRBJ1-2, with 7 bases matching TRBD1. Germline CDR1 is KGHSH and CDR2 is LQKENI. The trim removed 2 bases at V and 6 bases at J, leaving 12 bases unmatched. CDR3 length: 16 amino acids. The CDR3 region is CASSPKEGAPPDGYTF. The CDR3, as DNA: TGTGCCAGCTCACCAAAGGAGGGGGCGCCCCCGGATGGCTACACCTTC. Full variable domain (missing parts from reference TRBV18 and TRBJ1-2): NAGVMQNPRHLVRRRGQEARLRCSPMKGHSHVYWYRQLPEEGLKFMVYLQKENIIDESGMPKERFSAEFPKEGPSILRIQQVVRGDSAAYFCASSPKEGAPPDGYTFGSGTRLTVV.

The chain combines TRBV6-5 with TRBJ1-6, with 8 bases aligning to TRBD1. CDR3 length equals 14 residues. Germline-derived CDR1 and CDR2 are MNHEY and SVGAGI. With V trimmed by 2 bases and J by 9 bases, 3 bases remained unmatched. The CDR3 protein is CASSYQGAGSPLHF. The DNA for the CDR3 is TGTGCCAGCAGTTACCAGGGGGCTGGTTCACCCCTCCACTTT.

The chain couples TRBV5-1 to TRBJ2-1; the match to TRBD2 covers 8 bases. J lost 0 bases, V lost 0 bases, and 5 bases had no gene match. CDR1 and CDR2 from the germline V gene are SGHRS and YFSETQ. The CDR3 consists of 17 residues. The CDR3 loop reads CASSLVVRGVSYNEQFF. For the CDR3, the DNA is TGCGCCAGCAGCTTGGTGGTGCGGGGGGTCTCCTACAATGAGCAGTTCTTC.

In this sample, this clone turned up a few times. The V call is TRBV19, the J call TRBJ2-7, with D possibly being TRBD2 (5 bases). Per germline, CDR1 LNHDA and CDR2 SQIVND (reference sequence). V was shortened by 2 bases and J by 7 bases, with 15 bases between the two germline ends. CDR3 length equals 14 residues. DNA of the CDR3: TGTGCCAGTAGTATAAGGGAGTGGGCAGAGGAGCAGTACTTC. It encodes CASSIREWAEEQYF.

This clone was picked up one time. This chain links TRBV6-6 with TRBJ2-7, with TRBD2 as a possible D gene (6 bases). CDR1 is MNHNY, CDR2 SVGAGI, per germline (reference sequence). V dropped 1 base and J dropped 3 bases, with 16 bases sitting between them. The CDR3 consists of 16 residues. The CDR3 here is CASSYLGLNNLYEQYF. In DNA form, the CDR3 reads TGTGCCAGCAGTTACTTGGGACTGAATAACCTCTACGAGCAGTACTTC.

This clone was recorded once. The chain combines TRBV5-1 with TRBJ1-2, with D perhaps TRBD1 (5 bases). CDR1 and CDR2 (germline): SGHRS, YFSETQ. This CDR3 contains 13 residues. Trimming stripped 3 bases from V and 2 bases from J, with 8 bases between. The CDR3 sequence is CASSWGLNYGYTF. In DNA form, the CDR3 reads TGCGCCAGCAGCTGGGGACTAAACTATGGCTACACCTTC.

This chain uses TRBV6-5 with TRBJ1-1; D is perhaps TRBD1 (6 bases). V gave up 10 bases and J gave up 5 bases, with 17 bases separating them. CDR1 and CDR2 (germline): MNHEY, SVGAGI. The CDR3 sequence is 13 residues long. CDR3 region: CATTLGARTEAFF. In DNA form, the CDR3 reads TGTGCCACTACTTTGGGGGCGCGAACTGAAGCTTTCTTT.

Remarks on this clone: The junction and the germline gene differ at one end; a read error may be behind it. The rearrangement links TRBV3-1 (or the pseudogene TRBV3-2) to TRBJ1-6; D not resolved. This CDR3 comprises 9 residues. The V gene's germline CDR1 is LGHDT and CDR2 YNNKEL (reference sequence). Here the CDR3 reads CASRHRRRF. The CDR3 DNA reads TGTGCCAGCAGACATCGGCGGCGATTT.

This chain connects TRBV7-9 to TRBJ2-1, with a possible D match to TRBD2 (5 bases). The CDR3 loop spans 15 amino acids. Trimming pared 5 bases from V and 9 bases from J, leaving 20 bases between. Germline assignment: CDR1 SEHNR and CDR2 FQNEAQ (reference sequence). The CDR3: CASSLAGLVEGEQFF. The CDR3 DNA sequence: TGTGCCAGCAGCCTCGCTGGGCTAGTTGAGGGTGAGCAGTTCTTC.

The J gene is TRBJ2-1, the V gene TRBV5-1; 7 bases map to TRBD2. The CDR3 spans 16 residues. CDR1 and CDR2 from the germline V gene are SGHRS and YFSETQ. The J segment lost 1 base and the V segment lost 1 base, leaving 5 bases of the junction unmatched. Here the CDR3 DNA reads TGCGCCAGCAGCTTGCCACTAGCGCCTTCCTACAATGAGCAGTTCTTC. It yields the protein CASSLPLAPSYNEQFF.

V usage is TRBV27 and J usage is TRBJ2-1; D may be TRBD1 (5 bases). The length of the CDR3 is 13 residues. Germline V lookup: CDR1 MNHEY, CDR2 SMNVEV (reference sequence). V lost 8 bases and J lost 4, with 12 bases in between. The CDR3 loop is CASASSGYNEQFF. In DNA form, the CDR3 reads TGTGCCAGCGCCAGCTCAGGGTACAATGAGCAGTTCTTC.

The rearrangement links TRBV19 to TRBJ1-1, with a possible D match to TRBD1 (6 bases). The CDR3 spans 13 residues. CDR1 and CDR2 (germline): LNHDA, SQIVND (reference sequence). The ends were cut back, 4 bases at V and 10 bases at J, with 16 bases in the middle. For the CDR3, the DNA is TGTGCCAGTAGTACTCCCCACAGGGCAGGAGCTTTCTTT. Protein: CASSTPHRAGAFF.

This clone was detected once. The gene calls are TRBV6-1 and TRBJ1-5, with 9 bases fitting TRBD1. This CDR3 region has 15 residues. The ends lost 4 bases at V and 1 base at J; junction bases unmatched: 2. Germline V gene sequence: CDR1 MNHNS, CDR2 SASEGT. CDR3 sequence reads: CASSGDRASNQPQHF. DNA for the CDR3: TGTGCCAGCAGTGGGGACAGGGCCAGCAATCAGCCCCAGCATTTT.

V is TRBV5-1 and J is TRBJ2-1; TRBD1 agrees at 9 bases. Unmatched junction bases numbered 8, after V lost 4 bases and J lost 3 bases. Germline-derived CDR1 and CDR2 are SGHRS and YFSETQ. The CDR3 totals 16 residues. CDR3 nucleotide sequence: TGCGCCAGCAGCATCGCGGACAGGGGATACTACAATGAGCAGTTCTTC. Translating it yields CASSIADRGYYNEQFF. Supplemented by reference TRBV5-1 and TRBJ2-1, the full variable domain reads KAGVTQTPRYLIKTRGQQVTLSCSPISGHRSVSWYQQTPGQGLQFLFEYFSETQRNKGNFPGRFSGRQFSNSRSEMNVSTLELGDSALYLCASSIADRGYYNEQFFGPGTRLTVL.

CDR3 in DNA: TGTGCCAGTTCTCCCCCGGACAGGAACACCGGGGAGCTGTTTTTT. Protein sequence: CASSPPDRNTGELFF. The chain recombines TRBV7-9 with TRBJ2-2, with D maybe TRBD1 (6 bases). Germline-derived CDR1 and CDR2 are SEHNR and FQNEAQ (reference sequence). The CDR3 runs 15 residues. V was cut by 9 bases and J by 1 base, with 15 bases left in between.